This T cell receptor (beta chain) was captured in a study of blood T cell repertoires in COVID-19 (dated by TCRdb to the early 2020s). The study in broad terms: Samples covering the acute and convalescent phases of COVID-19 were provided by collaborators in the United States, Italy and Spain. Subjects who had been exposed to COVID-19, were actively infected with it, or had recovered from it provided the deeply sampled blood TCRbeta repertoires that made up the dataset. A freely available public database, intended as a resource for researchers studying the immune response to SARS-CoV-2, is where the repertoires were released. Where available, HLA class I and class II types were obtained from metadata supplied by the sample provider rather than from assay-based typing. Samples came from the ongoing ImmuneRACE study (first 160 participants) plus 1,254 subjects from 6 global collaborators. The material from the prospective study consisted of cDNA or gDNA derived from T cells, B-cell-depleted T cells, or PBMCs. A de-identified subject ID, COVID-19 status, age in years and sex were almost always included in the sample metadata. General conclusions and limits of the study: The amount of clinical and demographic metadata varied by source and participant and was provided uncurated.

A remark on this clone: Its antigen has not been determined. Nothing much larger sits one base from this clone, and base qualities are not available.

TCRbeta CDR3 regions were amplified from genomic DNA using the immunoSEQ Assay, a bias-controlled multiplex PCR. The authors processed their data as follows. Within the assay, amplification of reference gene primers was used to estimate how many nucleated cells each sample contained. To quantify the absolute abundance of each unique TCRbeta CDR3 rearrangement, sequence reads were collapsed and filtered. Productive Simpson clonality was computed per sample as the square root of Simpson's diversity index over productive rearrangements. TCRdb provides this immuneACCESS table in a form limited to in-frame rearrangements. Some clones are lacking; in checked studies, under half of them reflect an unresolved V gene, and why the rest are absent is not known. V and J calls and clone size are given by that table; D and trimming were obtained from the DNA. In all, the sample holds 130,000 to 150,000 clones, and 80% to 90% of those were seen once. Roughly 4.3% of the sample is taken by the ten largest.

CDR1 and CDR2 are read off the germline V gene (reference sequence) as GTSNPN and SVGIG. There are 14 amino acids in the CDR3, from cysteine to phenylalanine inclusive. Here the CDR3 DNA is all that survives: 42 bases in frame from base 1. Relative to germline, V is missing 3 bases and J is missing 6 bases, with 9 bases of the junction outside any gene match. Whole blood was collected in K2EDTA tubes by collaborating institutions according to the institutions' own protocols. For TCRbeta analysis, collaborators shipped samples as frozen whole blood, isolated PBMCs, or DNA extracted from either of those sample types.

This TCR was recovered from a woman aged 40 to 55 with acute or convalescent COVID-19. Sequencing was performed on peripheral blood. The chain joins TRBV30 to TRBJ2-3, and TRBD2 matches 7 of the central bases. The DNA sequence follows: TGTGCCTGGAGCAGGATAACCGGGGGGGATACGCAGTATTTT. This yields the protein CAWSRITGGDTQYF. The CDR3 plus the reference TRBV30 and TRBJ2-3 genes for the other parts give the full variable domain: SQTIHQWPATLVQPVGSPLSLECTVEGTSNPNLYWYRQAAGRGLQLLFYSVGIGQISSEVPQNLSASRPQDRQFILSSKKLLLSDSGFYLCAWSRITGGDTQYFGPGTRLTVL.